Below, 20 T cell receptor beta chains from the same sample are listed, as sequenced in a study of blood T cell repertoires in COVID-19. This table comes from immunoSEQ multiplex PCR, and its TCRdb copy is limited to in-frame clones, with some not included. This sample has fewer than 350,000 clones, with 85% found just once. Specimen: PBMCs or T cells enriched from blood (not recorded which). These receptors originate from a woman in her twenties or thirties who had been exposed to COVID-19.

CDR3 in amino acids: CASSLEPWSTEAFF. CDR3 DNA sequence: TGTGCCAGCAGCTTAGAGCCTTGGAGCACTGAAGCTTTCTTT. The rearrangement joins TRBV7-2 to TRBJ1-1; D uncertain. Trimming cost V 1 base and J 4 bases, with 10 bases left between them. Germline lookup yields CDR1 SGHTA and CDR2 FQGNSA. The CDR3 consists of 14 residues.

The chain employs TRBV14 and TRBJ2-7, with D unclear. CDR3 length: 14 amino acids. Per the germline V gene, CDR1 is SGHDN and CDR2 is FVKESK. V was clipped by 4 bases and J by 7 bases, with 17 bases between them. Here the CDR3 DNA reads TGTGCCAGCAGCCTCGTGTGGTTATCGGAGGAGCAGTACTTC. It encodes CASSLVWLSEEQYF.

The CDR3 region is CAWVGQGSYNEQFF. The CDR3 coding sequence is TGTGCCTGGGTGGGACAGGGTTCCTACAATGAGCAGTTCTTC. The V call is TRBV30, the J call TRBJ2-1, with 9 bases that match TRBD1. Germline V gene sequence: CDR1 GTSNPN, CDR2 SVGIG (reference sequence). This CDR3 contains 14 residues. V shed 5 bases, J shed 1 base, and the junction held 3 bases outside the gene matches.

The chain recombines TRBV2 with TRBJ1-6; 8 bases fit TRBD1. In germline, CDR1 is SNHLY, CDR2 FYNNEI. This CDR3 comprises 14 residues. Trimming removed 5 bases from V and 9 bases from J; junction bases left unmatched: 6. CDR3 sequence: CASSNRGYRSPLHF. DNA for the CDR3: TGTGCCAGCAGTAACAGGGGGTATCGTTCACCCCTCCACTTT.

The V gene is TRBV4-1, the J gene TRBJ2-7, with a weak D call TRBD1 (6 bases). The V gene lost 5 bases and the J gene lost 5 bases, with 13 bases spanning the gap. The CDR3 has 13 amino acids. The germline CDR1 and CDR2 sequences are MGHRA and YSYEKL. The CDR3 loop reads CASSDRTDHEQYF. DNA of the CDR3: TGCGCCAGCAGCGACCGGACAGATCACGAGCAGTACTTC.

This clone was seen only once. In the same sample, other DNA sequences code for this CDR3. The J gene is TRBJ1-5, the V gene TRBV30, with 7 bases fitting TRBD1. This CDR3 region has 13 residues. With V trimmed by 0 bases and J by 7 bases, 3 bases remained unmatched. Germline V lookup: CDR1 GTSNPN, CDR2 SVGIG (reference sequence). CDR3 nucleotides: TGTGCCTGGAGTGTACAGGGGAACCAGCCCCAGCATTTT. The encoded protein is CAWSVQGNQPQHF.

The rearrangement joins TRBV5-1 to TRBJ1-6, with 9 bases that match TRBD1. The ends lost 8 bases at V and 8 bases at J; junction bases unmatched: 8. Germline V gene sequence: CDR1 SGHRS, CDR2 YFSETQ. This CDR3 region has 14 residues. Here the CDR3 DNA reads TGCGCCAGTAAAAGGGGACAGGGTGATTCACCCCTCCACTTT. It translates to CASKRGQGDSPLHF.

This clone was observed at least ten times. The chain joins TRBV7-9 to TRBJ2-1, with D perhaps matching TRBD2 (6 bases). With 2 bases removed from V and 10 bases from J, the gap between germline ends came to 15 bases. The CDR3 sequence is 14 residues long. Germline values: CDR1 SEHNR, CDR2 FQNEAQ (reference sequence). CDR3 in amino acids: CASSLIANGGEQFF. The DNA for the CDR3 is TGTGCCAGCAGCTTAATTGCGAACGGAGGGGAGCAGTTCTTC.

The chain joins TRBV9 to TRBJ2-3; D perhaps matches TRBD2 (6 bases). V was cut by 3 bases and J by 6 bases, with 14 bases left in between. Germline loops: CDR1 SGDLS, CDR2 YYNGEE. There are 14 residues in the CDR3. CDR3 protein: CASSAPGGPDTQYF. As DNA, the CDR3 is TGTGCCAGCAGCGCCCCCGGAGGGCCCGATACGCAGTATTTT.

The genes are TRBV28 and TRBJ2-7; 8 bases match TRBD2. After removal of 4 bases from V and 0 bases from J, the junction contained 5 bases not matched to a gene. Germline CDR1 and CDR2: MDHEN and SYDVKM. The CDR3 spans 15 residues. The CDR3, as DNA: TGTGCCAGCAGTTCTCCAGCGGGGGCCTCCTACGAGCAGTACTTC. The encoded protein is CASSSPAGASYEQYF.

This clone was seen once. The CDR3 coding sequence is TGTGCCAGCAGCGCAGGGGGCCGGTCCTACAATGAGCAGTTCTTC. This sequence encodes CASSAGGRSYNEQFF. The chain carries TRBV5-8 and TRBJ2-1; 8 bases agree with TRBD1. The ends lost 4 bases at V and 1 base at J; junction bases unmatched: 4. The germline V gene has CDR1 SGHTS and CDR2 YDEGEE. This CDR3 has 15 amino acids.

The chain combines TRBV9 with TRBJ2-7; possible D gene TRBD2, 6 bases. The V end lost 9 bases, the J end lost 3 bases, and 19 bases lay between the germline ends. The CDR3 is 14 amino acids. CDR1 and CDR2 (germline): SGDLS, YYNGEE. The CDR3 reads CAKRLEKGCYEQYF. CDR3 DNA: TGTGCCAAAAGACTAGAGAAGGGCTGCTACGAGCAGTACTTC. The full variable domain, with the rest looked up from reference TRBV9 and TRBJ2-7, is DSGVTQTPKHLITATGQRVTLRCSPRSGDLSVYWYQQSLDQGLQFLIQYYNGEERAKGNILERFSAQQFPDLHSELNLSSLELGDSALYFCAKRLEKGCYEQYFGPGTRLTVT.

V and J are TRBV18 and TRBJ1-1, with TRBD1 matching over 7 bases. Germline V gene data show CDR1 as KGHSH and CDR2 as LQKENI. This CDR3 spans 13 amino acids. The junction had 5 bases not matched to a gene; V was cut back by 6 bases and J by 4 bases. Here the CDR3 DNA reads TGTGCCAGCTCCCTAGGGACAGCCACTGAAGCTTTCTTT. The encoded protein is CASSLGTATEAFF.

J is TRBJ2-5 and V is TRBV9, with D perhaps matching TRBD2 (6 bases). The CDR3 is 14 residues long. Per germline, CDR1 SGDLS and CDR2 YYNGEE. The V end lost 2 bases, the J end lost 4 bases, and 12 bases lay between the germline ends. CDR3 amino acids: CASSVTGVGETQYF. The CDR3 bases are TGTGCCAGCAGCGTCACGGGGGTGGGAGAGACCCAGTACTTC.

This chain joins TRBV19 and TRBJ2-1, with a possible D match to TRBD2 (5 bases). The V end was cut by 1 base, the J end by 5 bases, with 12 bases between. In germline, CDR1 is LNHDA, CDR2 SQIVND (reference sequence). This CDR3 comprises 15 residues. The CDR3, as DNA: TGTGCCAGTAGTATAGGAGGTCGGGAAAACAATGAGCAGTTCTTC. It yields the protein CASSIGGRENNEQFF.

In DNA, the CDR3 is TGTGCCAGCAGCTTCCAAGATATCAGGGGAAGCATCACTGAAGCTTTCTTT. This encodes CASSFQDIRGSITEAFF. The chain is built from TRBV13 and TRBJ1-1; TRBD1 is a possible D gene (6 bases). Germline CDR1 PRHDT, CDR2 FYEKMQ (reference sequence). The V end was cut by 3 bases, the J end by 4 bases, with 21 bases between. The CDR3 runs to 17 residues.

J is TRBJ2-1 and V is TRBV29-1, with 9 bases aligning to TRBD1. Germline V CDR1 and CDR2: SQVTM, ANQGSEA. The CDR3 runs to 15 residues. V lost 5 bases and J lost 5; bases outside the gene matches: 10. The CDR3: CSVLAGTGRNNEQFF. CDR3 sequence (DNA): TGCAGCGTTTTGGCCGGGACAGGGAGGAACAATGAGCAGTTCTTC.

This clone was seen a handful of times. The chain employs TRBV7-8 and TRBJ1-1; TRBD1 aligns across 11 bases. V lost 5 bases to trimming and J lost 4 bases; unmatched junction nucleotides: 3. Looked up from germline, CDR1 is SGHVS and CDR2 is FQNEAQ. This CDR3 spans 14 amino acids. CDR3 DNA sequence: TGTGCCAGCAGCCCGGGGACAGGGGGCACTGAAGCTTTCTTT. It is translated as CASSPGTGGTEAFF.

The chain combines TRBV7-9 with TRBJ1-2; TRBD1 matches 8 bases. The CDR3 has 14 amino acids. CDR1 and CDR2 (germline): SEHNR, FQNEAQ (reference sequence). The V and J ends lost 4 bases and 5 bases, in that order; junction bases with no gene match: 6. This chain's CDR3 is CASSSTGDLYGYTF. The CDR3 DNA sequence: TGTGCCAGCAGCTCGACAGGGGACCTTTATGGCTACACCTTC. The whole variable domain, filled in from reference TRBV7-9 and TRBJ1-2, reads DTGVSQNPRHKITKRGQNVTFRCDPISEHNRLYWYRQTLGQGPEFLTYFQNEAQLEKSRLLSDRFSAERPKGSFSTLEIQRTEQGDSAMYLCASSSTGDLYGYTFGSGTRLTVV.

The rearrangement joins TRBV5-4 to TRBJ2-7; 15 bases match TRBD2. The CDR3 is 19 amino acids. Germline CDR1 is SGHNT and CDR2 is YYREEE (reference sequence). Losses at the gene ends were 4 bases for V and 1 base for J; bases not matched to a gene: 12. DNA of the CDR3: TGTGCCAGCAGCACCGGGACACTTGGGACTAGCGGGAGGTCCTACGAGCAGTACTTC. As protein: CASSTGTLGTSGRSYEQYF.